The 6 T cell receptor beta chains below come from one sample, sequenced in a study of T-cell memory formation after mild COVID-19. TCRdb re-called the 5' RACE reads with MiXCR, one entry per CDR3 protein. The repertoire includes roughly 52,000 distinct CDR3 sequences, over 7.5% of them detected once, and about 1.1% sits in the top ten. The sample was PBMCs or a T cell subset sorted from them (not recorded which). All receptors come from a man aged 18-30 years who had mild COVID-19 (a few samples of this study predate the infection). Cell type and time point are not known.

This clonotype was seen many times. Here the CDR3 reads CASSQEGGPYSPLHF. Written as DNA, the CDR3 is TGTGCCAGCAGCCAAGAAGGTGGCCCTTATTCACCCCTCCACTTT. The rearrangement uses TRBV4-2 and TRBJ1-6, with D hard to call. Germline loops: CDR1 LGHNA, CDR2 YNFKEQ. The CDR3 is 15 amino acids. Trimming pared 0 bases from V and 8 bases from J, leaving 11 bases between.

This chain connects TRBV20-1 to TRBJ2-2; the D gene could be TRBD1 or TRBD2 (6 bases each). Trimming removed 0 bases at V and 3 bases at J, with 11 bases between. The germline V gene encodes CDR1 DFQATT and CDR2 SNEGSKA (reference sequence). The CDR3 has 15 residues. DNA for the CDR3: TGCAGTGCTAGAGAGCTTAGGGGGGACACCGGGGAGCTGTTTTTT. Translation: CSARELRGDTGELFF.

J is TRBJ1-2 and V is TRBV20-1; 10 nucleotides match TRBD1. From germline, CDR1 is DFQATT and CDR2 SNEGSKA (reference sequence). CDR3 size: 13 residues. V was pared by 6 bases and J by 7 bases, with 8 bases of the junction left unmatched. CDR3 DNA: TGCAGTGCGGCGGGACAGGGGTTTGCTGGCTACACCTTC. Translation gives CSAAGQGFAGYTF.

The chain combines TRBV3-1 with TRBJ1-1; TRBD1 is a possible D gene (6 bases). Germline V gene data show CDR1 as LGHDT and CDR2 as YNNKEL (reference sequence). This CDR3 is 13 amino acids long. The V gene lost 0 bases and the J gene lost 10 bases, with 12 bases spanning the gap. In DNA, the CDR3 is TGTGCCAGCAGCCAAGATCTAGCCAGGGGAGCTTTCTTT. Amino acid sequence: CASSQDLARGAFF. The full variable domain, completed using reference TRBV3-1 and TRBJ1-1, is DTAVSQTPKYLVTQMGNDKSIKCEQNLGHDTMYWYKQDSKKFLKIMFSYNNKELIINETVPNRFSPKSPDKAHLNLHINSLELGDSAVYFCASSQDLARGAFFGQGTRLTVV.

This clonotype appeared many times. V gene TRBV4-3 combines with J gene TRBJ2-7, with TRBD1 identical over 7 bases. Trimming at V came to 6 bases and at J to 2 bases, leaving 10 bases not matched to a gene. Germline V gene sequence: CDR1 LGHNA, CDR2 YSLEER. The CDR3 loop spans 15 amino acids. The CDR3 here is CASSQPGQRPYEQYV. In DNA, the CDR3 is TGCGCCAGCAGTCAGCCGGGACAGCGACCCTACGAGCAGTACGTC.

V and J are TRBV24-1 and TRBJ2-5; D gene ambiguous. This CDR3 is 13 amino acids long. V was trimmed by 4 bases and J by 2 bases, leaving 7 bases between them. Germline V gene sequence: CDR1 KGHDR, CDR2 SFDVKD. The CDR3 coding sequence is TGTGCCACCAGTGAGTCGCCACAAGAGACCCAGTACTTC. Encoded protein: CATSESPQETQYF.